The sequence of this TCR beta chain was determined in a study of T cells in Graves' hyperthyroidism and ophthalmopathy (dated by TCRdb to about 2019). In terms of the full investigation: Peripheral blood was sampled at the time of initial diagnosis, prior to any treatment. To identify distinguishing TCR V-J signatures, a discovery cohort of about 100 patients was used, comprising 40 to 45 with Graves' ophthalmopathy and 55 to 65 with stable Graves' hyperthyroidism. Whether ophthalmopathy could be predicted prospectively was tested in an independent validation cohort made up of roughly 19 hyperthyroidism patients plus 17 patients who later progressed to ophthalmopathy. The approximately 100 discovery patients were divided at random into training and test sets in a 7:3 ratio. In addition, the study compared T-cell repertoires in thyroid tissue and in blood from several Graves' hyperthyroidism patients. After blood sampling, hyperthyroidism patients were treated with methimazole at a starting dose of 30 mg daily, and ophthalmopathy patients were treated with high-dose intravenous methylprednisolone. TCR Vbeta CDR3 sequencing of 120 to 150 peripheral blood samples (under 45 ophthalmopathy, roughly 74 hyperthyroidism and some 17 progressor patients) is reported in the paper. The investigation overall reported the following: No statistical method was used to fix the sample size in advance, and group allocation was not hidden from the investigators. Most expanded thyroid clonotypes (frequency above 0.001) were also found in blood, which suggests that blood repertoires may mirror thyroid immune responses. In validation, the model predicted progression to ophthalmopathy with just under 71% sensitivity and approximately 78% specificity, a median of around six months before onset. A 13 V-J signature model separated ophthalmopathy from stable hyperthyroidism, with about 88% sensitivity and around 84% specificity in cross-validation and 80%/75% in testing.

Notes on this clonotype: It has no known antigen specificity. There are no base qualities to consult, and no much larger clone falls within one base.

Inclusive of the bounding cysteine and phenylalanine, the CDR3 is 12 residues long. Only the CDR3 region is kept as DNA, spanning 36 bases read in frame from base 1. In the germline V gene, CDR1 corresponds to SGHDT and CDR2 to YYEEEE. V loses 4 bases of germline sequence and J loses 4 bases, and the interval between the two ends is 8 bases. Amplification of TCR beta CDR3 regions was carried out from RNA transcripts. The first round of RT-PCR for the TCR CDR3 was performed with the HTBI primer set and the Qiagen OneStep RT-PCR kit. The libraries were constructed in a second round of multiplex PCR and then size-selected and purified. Sequencing of the libraries was done on an Illumina HiSeq2000 using paired-end 100 bp reads. Regarding the original processing steps: SOAPnuke was used to process the raw data, with reads discarded if the reads contained adapters or uncalled bases, had a mean Phred below 15, or lacked an exact constant-primer or identifier match. High-quality paired reads were merged with COPE v1.2.5, and unique nucleotide sequences were defined as clonotypes. MiTCR v1.1 was used to align clonotypes to the IMGT TRBV, TRBD and TRBJ reference segments. The analysis was restricted to V-J combinations with a frequency above 0.0001, which together covered 99% to 99.2% of the repertoires. The TCS score was defined as the ratio of F50 (clonal expansion) to E x V (chaos), calculated using BLOSUM62-based TCRdist between CDR3 peptides within each V-J. Welch's t-statistics and random forest reduced roughly 540 V-J features to about 13, which were used in a naive Bayes classifier (R e1071). TCRdb reanalyzed the raw reads on its own, using fastp at Q25 for trimming and MiXCR for clone calling, and kept in-frame beta chains. Each entry merges the rows of one CDR3 protein and shows their most common DNA and genes. TCRdb, not the authors, supplied the V and J calls. Present in this sample are fewer than 350,000 distinct CDR3 sequences, over 15% of which were seen just once. The ten largest clones represent under 55% of the sample.

Stable Graves' hyperthyroidism was defined as no progression to ophthalmopathy during 18 months of follow-up. Hyperthyroidism patients were newly diagnosed, had a disease duration of under 2 months, and were aged 18 to 65 years. Patients with uncontrolled infections, other autoimmune diseases, pregnancy or lactation were excluded. Diagnoses were established on the basis of clinical symptoms, serum thyroxine and TRAb, thyroid ultrasound, and orbital computed tomography. Ficoll-Paque density gradient centrifugation was used to isolate PBMCs from about 9.4 ml of fresh peripheral blood. Trizol reagent was used to extract total RNA, and RNA quality was then checked on an Agilent 2100 Bioanalyzer.

This sequence originates from a woman aged 45-65 years with Graves' hyperthyroidism. Recombination joined TRBV5-6 with TRBJ1-2; matching of 5 bases hints at TRBD1 as the D gene. The specimen was blood. The bases are TGTGCCAGCAGCAGACAGAGCTATGGCTACACCTTC. Its product reads: CASSRQSYGYTF.